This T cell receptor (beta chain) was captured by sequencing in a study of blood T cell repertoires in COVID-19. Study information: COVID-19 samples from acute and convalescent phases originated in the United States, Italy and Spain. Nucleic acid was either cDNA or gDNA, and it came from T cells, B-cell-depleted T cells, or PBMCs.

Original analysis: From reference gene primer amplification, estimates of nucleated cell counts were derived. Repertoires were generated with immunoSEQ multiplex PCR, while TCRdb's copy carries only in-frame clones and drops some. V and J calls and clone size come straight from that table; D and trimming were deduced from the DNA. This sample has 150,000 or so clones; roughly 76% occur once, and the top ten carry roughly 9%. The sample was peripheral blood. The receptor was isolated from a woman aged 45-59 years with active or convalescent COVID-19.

The CDR3 nucleotides read TGTGCCAGCAGTTTCTTCCCAGATACGCAGTATTTT. This sequence encodes CASSFFPDTQYF. The chain has TRBV12-3 or TRBV12-4 and TRBJ2-3; D is ambiguous. V lost 3 bases and J 4 bases, leaving 5 bases between the germline ends. This CDR3 region has 12 residues.